The TCR beta chain described here comes from a study of radiotherapy plus CTLA-4 blockade in lung cancer. Study overall: Roughly 17% of patients responded objectively, and approximately 31% achieved disease control. General study findings and limits: With interferon-beta, early dynamics of blood T cell clones were reported to best predict response.

Germline V gene sequence: CDR1 MNHEY, CDR2 SVGAGI. This CDR3 spans 15 amino acids. After removal of 3 bases from V and 1 base from J, the junction contained 1 base not matched to a gene. Focal radiation with ipilimumab CTLA-4 blockade was given to patients with chemo-refractory metastatic non-small-cell lung cancer. Libraries were prepared by immunoSEQ multiplex PCR; TCRdb keeps only in-frame clonotypes and omits some of them. The sample shows about 51,000 clones, approximately 80% of them seen only once. In the case of this clone: The antigen is not known.

The chain is built from TRBV6-5 and TRBJ2-3; 10 nucleotides match TRBD2. This TCR was sampled from a human donor with non-small cell lung cancer whose response to radiotherapy plus ipilimumab could not be evaluated. The sequences come from peripheral blood, collected from a patient treated with radiotherapy plus ipilimumab. CDR3 amino acids: CASSYGTSGTDTQYF. CDR3 in DNA: TGTGCCAGCAGTTATGGGACTAGCGGCACAGATACGCAGTATTTT.